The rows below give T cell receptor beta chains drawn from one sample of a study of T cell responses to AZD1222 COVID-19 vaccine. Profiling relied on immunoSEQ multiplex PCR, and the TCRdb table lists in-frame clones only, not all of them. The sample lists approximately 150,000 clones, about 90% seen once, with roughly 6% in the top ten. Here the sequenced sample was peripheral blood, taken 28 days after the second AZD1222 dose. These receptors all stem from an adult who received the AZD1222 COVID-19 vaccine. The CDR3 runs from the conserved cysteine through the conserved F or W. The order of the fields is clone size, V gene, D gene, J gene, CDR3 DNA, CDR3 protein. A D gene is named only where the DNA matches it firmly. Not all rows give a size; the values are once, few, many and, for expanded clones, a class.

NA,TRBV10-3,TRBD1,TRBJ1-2,TGTGCCATCAGATCAGGGGGTGTGGGCTATGGCTACACCTTC,CAIRSGGVGYGYTF
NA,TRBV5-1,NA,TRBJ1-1,TGCGCCAGCAGGGTAACAGGGTCTCACACTGAAGCTTTCTTT,CASRVTGSHTEAFF
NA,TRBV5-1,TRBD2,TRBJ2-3,TGCGCCAGCGAGACTAGCGGGGGAACAGATACGCAGTATTTT,CASETSGGTDTQYF
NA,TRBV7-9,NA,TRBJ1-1,TGTGCCAGCAGCCCCGCCGCGGTCACTGAAGCTTTCTTT,CASSPAAVTEAFF
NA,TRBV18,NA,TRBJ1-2,TGTGCCAGCTCATCGCCCCAGGGAGCTAACTTTAACTATGGCTACACCTTC,CASSSPQGANFNYGYTF
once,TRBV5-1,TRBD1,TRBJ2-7,TGCGCCAGCAGCTTGCTACAGGGGCTCACCTACGAGCAGTACTTC,CASSLLQGLTYEQYF
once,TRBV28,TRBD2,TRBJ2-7,TGTGCCAGCAGTCTTGGGACTAGCGGGAGCTACGAGCAGTACTTC,CASSLGTSGSYEQYF
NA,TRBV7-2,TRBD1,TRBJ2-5,TGTGCCAGCAACTTAGAAGATCGACAGGGTGGAGAGACCCAGTACTTC,CASNLEDRQGGETQYF
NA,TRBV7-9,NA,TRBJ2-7,TGTGCCAGCAGCCAGGGGACTCGCTACGAGCAGTACTTC,CASSQGTRYEQYF
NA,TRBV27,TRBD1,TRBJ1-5,TGTGCCAGCAAAGTGGGACAGGGCAATCAGCCCCAGCATTTT,CASKVGQGNQPQHF
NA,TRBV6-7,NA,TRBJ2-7,TGTGCCAGCAGTTACAGTAGGGGGATGACCTACGAGCAGTACTTC,CASSYSRGMTYEQYF
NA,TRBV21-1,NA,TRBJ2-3,TGTGCCAGCAGAAGACAGGGCACTAGCACAGATACGCAGTATTTT,CASRRQGTSTDTQYF
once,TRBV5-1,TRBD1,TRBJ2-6,TGCGCCAGCAGCTCTTTACTGGGACAGGGAACCTCTGGGGCCAACGTCCTGACTTTC,CASSSLLGQGTSGANVLTF
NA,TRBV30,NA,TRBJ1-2,TGTGCCGGGAACTTTGGGGCGGGCCAATATGGCTACACCTTC,CAGNFGAGQYGYTF
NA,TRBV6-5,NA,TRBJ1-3,TGTGCCAGCAGTTACTCGAGCCAGCCTGGAAACACCATATATTTT,CASSYSSQPGNTIYF
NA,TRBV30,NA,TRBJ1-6,TGTGCCTGGAGTGTATTGGGTCCCGGGAATTCACCCCTCCACTTT,CAWSVLGPGNSPLHF
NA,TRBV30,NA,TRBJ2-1,TGTGCCTGGAGTGGCTATTCCCATGAGCAGTTCTTC,CAWSGYSHEQFF
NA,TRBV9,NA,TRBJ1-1,TGTGCCAGCAGCCCAACACGGGGGGCTGGGACTGAAGCTTTCTTT,CASSPTRGAGTEAFF
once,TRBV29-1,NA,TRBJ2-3,TGCAGCGTTGAACTAGGCGCCGCCAATACGCAGTATTTT,CSVELGAANTQYF
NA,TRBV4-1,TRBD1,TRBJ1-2,TGCGCCAGCAGCCAAGTGGGACAGGGCGGCTACACCTTC,CASSQVGQGGYTF
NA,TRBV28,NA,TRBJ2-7,TGTGCCAGCAGTCTTCCTCTAGGGCCACCTGAGGTCTACGAGCAGTACTTC,CASSLPLGPPEVYEQYF
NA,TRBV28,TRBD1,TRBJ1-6,TGTGCCAGCACCCCACCCTATGGGACAGGGGCTTCAACGGAGATGAATTCACCCCTCCACTTT,CASTPPYGTGASTEMNSPLHF
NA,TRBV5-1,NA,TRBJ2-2,TGCGCCAGCAGCGCAGTGGGGGGCCCCCTAAACACCGGGGAGCTGTTTTTT,CASSAVGGPLNTGELFF
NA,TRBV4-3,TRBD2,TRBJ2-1,TGCGCCAGCAGCCACTACCTAGCGGGCCGCCAGTCCAATGAGCAGTTCTTC,CASSHYLAGRQSNEQFF
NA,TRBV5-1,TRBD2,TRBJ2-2,TGCGCCAGCAGCCCGGTCGCGGGAGCGAACACCGGGGAGCTGTTTTTT,CASSPVAGANTGELFF